The rows below give T cell receptor beta chains drawn from one sample of a study of blood T cell repertoires in COVID-19. Profiling relied on immunoSEQ multiplex PCR, and the TCRdb table lists in-frame clones only, not all of them. Counted here are about 170,000 clones, roughly 84% occurring once; the ten biggest clones make up roughly 1.3%. Sequenced material: peripheral blood. These receptors were collected from a man in his 60s who had recovered from COVID-19. CDR3s include the opening cysteine and the closing phenylalanine or tryptophan. The order of the fields is J gene, clone size, D gene, V gene, CDR3 DNA, CDR3 protein. The D gene is left open where the match is weak. Size is stated for part of the rows, as once, few or many counts, or as a class when the clone is expanded.

TRBJ2-2,once,-,TRBV5-1,TGCGCCAGCAGCTTTGAGGCGGTTAACACCGGGGAGCTGTTTTTT,CASSFEAVNTGELFF
TRBJ2-3,-,-,TRBV19,TGTGCCAGTAGTATAATCGGGGAATCTAGCACAGATACGCAGTATTTT,CASSIIGESSTDTQYF
TRBJ2-1,-,-,TRBV6-1,TGTGCCAGCAGTGAAGTCAGGCTATCCTACAATGAGCAGTTCTTC,CASSEVRLSYNEQFF
TRBJ2-1,-,-,TRBV10-3,TGTGCCATCGTCCCTCAGGGGAGAAATGAGCAGTTCTTC,CAIVPQGRNEQFF
TRBJ2-2,-,-,TRBV20-1,TGCAGTGCTAGTCGACAAGCGAACACCGGGGAGCTGTTTTTT,CSASRQANTGELFF
TRBJ2-2,-,-,TRBV7-7,TGTGCTAGGGGTTCCGGATCCGGGGAGCTGTTTTTT,CARGSGSGELFF
TRBJ1-1,-,-,TRBV12-3/TRBV12-4,TGTGCCAGCATCTTGGCGGAGAACACTGAAGCTTTCTTT,CASILAENTEAFF
TRBJ2-5,-,TRBD2,TRBV19,TGTGCCAGTAGTGTATTAGCGGGAAGCGGCGCAGAGACCCAGTACTTC,CASSVLAGSGAETQYF
TRBJ2-2,-,-,TRBV7-7,TGTGCTAGCAGCTCGACACAGGGAAACACCGGGGAGCTGTTTTTT,CASSSTQGNTGELFF
TRBJ2-7,-,TRBD1,TRBV29-1,TGCAGCACACAGGGGGCGCACCACGAGCAGTACTTC,CSTQGAHHEQYF
TRBJ2-5,-,-,TRBV11-2,TGTGCCAGCAGCTTATGGGGGGGGCTGGAGACCCAGTACTTC,CASSLWGGLETQYF
TRBJ1-3,few,-,TRBV5-1,TGCGCCAGCAGCTCGGGACAAGGAAACACCATATATTTT,CASSSGQGNTIYF
TRBJ1-1,-,TRBD1,TRBV29-1,TGCAGCGCCCGGGACAGTCAGCTTGAAGCTTTCTTT,CSARDSQLEAFF
TRBJ1-1,-,TRBD1,TRBV7-2,TGTGCCAGCAGCTTATCCCGGACAGGGATGAACACTGAAGCTTTCTTT,CASSLSRTGMNTEAFF
TRBJ2-7,-,-,TRBV9,TGTGCCAGCAGCGTAGCGCAGGGTTACGAGCAGTACTTC,CASSVAQGYEQYF
TRBJ2-3,-,TRBD2,TRBV2,TGTGCCAGCAGTCCACTAGCGGGTACGCAGTATTTT,CASSPLAGTQYF
TRBJ2-1,-,TRBD2,TRBV7-2,TGTGCCAGCAGCTTAGGGCTGATAGCGGGGGGGCGGAATGAGCAGTTCTTC,CASSLGLIAGGRNEQFF
TRBJ2-2,-,-,TRBV7-7,TGTGCTAGCAGCCCCCGCCCTTCACAGGGTCCGAACACCGGGGAGCTGTTTTTT,CASSPRPSQGPNTGELFF
TRBJ1-2,once,TRBD1,TRBV28,TGTGCCAGCAGTTTAGCAGGGGACAGGGCTAACTATGGCTACACCTTC,CASSLAGDRANYGYTF
TRBJ2-7,-,TRBD2,TRBV6-6,TGTGCCAGCACCGCTCGCCTAGCGGGGGGCTCCTCGGAGCAGTACTTC,CASTARLAGGSSEQYF
TRBJ1-1,-,TRBD1,TRBV12-3/TRBV12-4,TGTGCCGGGAGGACAGGGGGCACTGAAGCTTTCTTT,CAGRTGGTEAFF
TRBJ1-5,-,TRBD1,TRBV5-5,TGTGCCAGCAGCTTGGGAGACAGGGGAAATCAGCCCCAGCATTTT,CASSLGDRGNQPQHF
TRBJ1-6,-,-,TRBV30,TGTGCCTGGAGCGTCGCTAGGTCTCCAAGCTCCTATAATTCACCCCTCCACTTT,CAWSVARSPSSYNSPLHF
TRBJ2-2,-,TRBD1,TRBV5-1,TGCGCCAGCAGCTTCGTCCAGGGGGCGGGCACCGGGGAGCTGTTTTTT,CASSFVQGAGTGELFF
TRBJ2-3,-,TRBD2,TRBV9,TGTGCCAGCAGCGTAGCGGCGGGGGGGGGAGATACGCAGTATTTT,CASSVAAGGGDTQYF
TRBJ2-2,-,TRBD2,TRBV5-1,TGCGCCAGCAGCTTGGAGGGAGGGTCGGACACCGGGGAGCTGTTTTTT,CASSLEGGSDTGELFF
TRBJ1-3,-,-,TRBV7-3,TGTGCCAGCAGCGACCCAACAGAAACTGGAAACACCATATATTTT,CASSDPTETGNTIYF
TRBJ1-5,-,TRBD1,TRBV19,TGTGCCTCCGACAGGGGAGGAGGACAGCCCCAGCATTTT,CASDRGGGQPQHF
TRBJ1-6,-,-,TRBV19,TGTGCCAGTAGTCCCTCCGTCAATTCACCCCTCCACTTT,CASSPSVNSPLHF
TRBJ1-2,-,TRBD1,TRBV4-1,TGCGCCAGCAGCCAGGATCCCACAGGGGCGATGTATGGCTACACCTTC,CASSQDPTGAMYGYTF
TRBJ1-2,-,-,TRBV11-2,TGTGCCAGCAGCCACCCTCTAAGGGGAAACTATGGCTACACCTTC,CASSHPLRGNYGYTF
TRBJ2-3,-,-,TRBV5-1,TGCGCCAGCAGCTTAGTTCGACACTTCACAGATACGCAGTATTTT,CASSLVRHFTDTQYF
TRBJ2-4,few,-,TRBV7-9,TGTGCCAGCACGGACAGAGAAAACATTCAGTACTTC,CASTDRENIQYF
TRBJ2-3,-,TRBD1,TRBV19,TGTGCCAGTAGTCTAGGGACAGGGGGAACAGATACGCAGTATTTT,CASSLGTGGTDTQYF
TRBJ1-2,-,-,TRBV7-2,TGTGCCAGCAGCTTAGAGACATCAGGAGGCTACACCTTC,CASSLETSGGYTF
TRBJ2-5,once,-,TRBV2,TGTGCCTCCTCTGAGTGGCAAGAGACCCAGTACTTC,CASSEWQETQYF